The clone carrying this T cell receptor (beta chain) was observed many times. Its target is unknown. Library preparation for TCR beta used quantitative 5'-RACE with molecular barcodes. A single record per CDR3 protein comes from TCRdb applying MiXCR to the 5' RACE reads. The sample lists some 150,000 distinct CDR3 sequences; under 45% were seen once. The CDR3 spans 15 residues. The V end was cut by 0 bases, the J end by 4 bases, with 9 bases between. The V gene's germline CDR1 is LGHNA and CDR2 YNFKEQ. These data belong to a study of CD8 T cells in ankylosing spondylitis. Study results and caveats: A motif in TCR beta, a set of under ten highly homologous variants, appeared characteristic of ankylosing spondylitis blood.

Sequenced input: synovial fluid, either unsorted or a sorted T cell fraction (not recorded which). J is TRBJ2-2 and V is TRBV4-2, with D maybe TRBD2 (6 bases). The TCR was taken from a male donor with ankylosing spondylitis. CDR3 DNA: TGTGCCAGCAGCCAAGATCTGGGGGGCACCGGGGAGCTGTTTTTT. It translates to CASSQDLGGTGELFF.